Listed here is a single T cell receptor (beta chain). This clone was seen only once. It has no known antigen specificity. Base qualities are not at hand, and no much larger clone is one base apart. Patients with autoimmune disease history or receiving systemic immunosuppression were excluded from the trial. Peripheral blood for TCR sequencing was collected from all dose cohorts at baseline, on cycle 4 day 1, and on cycle 7 day 1. Samples came from an open-label, multicenter, first-in-human phase I dose-escalation trial of ivuxolimab. The trial enrolled adults with locally advanced or metastatic head and neck squamous cell, hepatocellular, melanoma or renal cell carcinoma. Before TCR sequencing, CD4+ T cells and CD8+ T cells were sorted from peripheral blood as separate populations. This entry is derived from a study of OX40 agonist ivuxolimab in advanced cancers. Looking at the study overall: The costimulatory receptor OX40 (CD134) was targeted by ivuxolimab, a fully human IgG2 agonistic monoclonal antibody. Peripheral TCRbeta sequencing was intended to test whether TCR sequence diversity was altered and clonal T-cell expansion was caused by ivuxolimab. Patients were allowed to have had prior anti-PD-1, anti-PD-L1 or anti-CTLA-4 therapy, and approximately 39% of the dose-escalation patients had been treated with checkpoint inhibitors. Intravenous ivuxolimab was administered to patients every 2 weeks at six dose levels: 0.01, 0.1, 0.3, 1.5, 3 and 10 mg/kg. Of the 52 patients in dose escalation, approximately 20 had hepatocellular carcinoma, about 15 had melanoma, 9 had renal cell carcinoma and 9 had head and neck cancer. The paper describes the monotherapy dose-escalation part (N ≈ 52 patients) of the phase I trial of ivuxolimab. In the dose-escalation cohort, more than 75% of patients were male, and the mean age was roughly 60 years, with a range of about 23 to 85. Three dose-escalation patients achieved partial responses, one with hepatocellular carcinoma and two with cutaneous melanoma. Study-wide conclusions, independent of this receptor: The antigen specificity of the peripheral T cells that underwent clonal expansion was not determined. At doses of 0.1 to 3.0 mg/kg, clonal expansion of both CD4+ and CD8+ T cells in blood was seen between baseline and week 6. After ivuxolimab, CD8+ T cells had more expanded clones than CD4+ T cells on average. In partial responders in the 0.1-3.0 mg/kg groups, normalized peripheral clonal expansion was found to be among the lowest, especially among CD8+ T cells. Low levels of normalized T-cell clonal expansion were also seen in some patients who did not respond.

The CDR3 covers 14 residues, taking in both the cysteine and the phenylalanine. Of all the DNA, just the CDR3 is kept, 42 bases in frame from base 1. Trimming takes 5 bases from V and 5 bases from J, and the germline ends sit 15 bases apart. From a lookup of the germline V gene, CDR1 and CDR2 are SGHTA and FQGNSA. To sequence the TCRbeta CDR3 region, genomic DNA was isolated from the sorted cells. TCRbeta CDR3 regions were sequenced using the immunoSEQ Assay. Here the immuneACCESS table is served through TCRdb, limited to in-frame sequences with V and J called. Missing clones are a known gap in these copies; in checked studies unresolved V genes cover under half, and the rest lacks a known reason. This sample gives some 74,000 clones in total; roughly 88% of them show up just once. Jointly, the top ten make up 3% to 4.5% of the sample.

This receptor was identified in an adult with an advanced solid tumor such as melanoma, head and neck, liver or kidney cancer. The sequences come from CD4+ or CD8+ T cells sorted from blood, collected in a trial of the OX40 agonist ivuxolimab. The chain joins TRBV7-2 to TRBJ2-5; the D match is possibly TRBD1 or TRBD2, with 6 bases aligned in each. The CDR3 here reads CASSTRVGGETQYF. In nucleotide form, the sequence is TGTGCCAGCAGCACCCGGGTAGGGGGGGAGACCCAGTACTTC.